This T cell receptor (beta chain) was identified in a study of cytomegalovirus exposure and HLA in healthy donors. Study conclusions and caveats: With later analysis, a missense DCLRE1C variant became linked to TCR beta V- and J-gene trimming. The majority of CMV-associated TCR beta chains were reported as apparently HLA-restricted in a later analysis. Several of the most significant clusters appeared, in a later analysis, to be linked to common viral pathogens.

Notes on this clone: Its antigen is still unknown. The junction and the germline gene differ at one end; a read error may be behind it.

The study ran its PCR with 60 Vbeta and 13 Jbeta primers. Assay used: immunoSEQ multiplex PCR; TCRdb lists only in-frame clones, some missing. This sample carries roughly 130,000 clones, 75% to 85% of them seen once, and the ten largest clones take 1%. The receptor comes from a man aged 35-49 years in good health and CMV-seronegative. Sequencing was performed on PBMCs.

DNA of the CDR3: TGTGCCAGCAGTCAGGGGCAGGGGATCGTCTTC. Protein product: CASSQGQGIVF. This chain uses TRBV6-5 with TRBJ1-2; D is possibly TRBD1 (6 bases). CDR1 and CDR2 from the germline V gene are MNHEY and SVGAGI. The CDR3 is 11 amino acids.